This section outlines one T cell receptor beta chain sequence together with its context. This CDR3 contains 12 residues. V lost 7 bases, J lost 4 bases, and 10 bases lay in between. This specimen belongs to a study of blood T cell repertoires in COVID-19. Overall study: Acute and convalescent COVID-19 specimens originated in the United States, Italy and Spain.

Per the original methods: Cell counts per sample came from amplifying reference gene primers. Assay: immunoSEQ multiplex PCR; the TCRdb copy retains only in-frame clones and omits some. Clone size and the V and J calls come from that table; the DNA yielded D and trimming. The sample holds some 290,000 clones, 86% seen once. V and J are TRBV12-3 or TRBV12-4 and TRBJ1-2; D perhaps matches TRBD1 (5 bases). The specimen sequenced was peripheral blood. This clonotype was sampled from a man younger than 35 with active or convalescent COVID-19. CDR3: CASNGGGYGYTF. The CDR3 DNA reads as TGTGCCAGCAACGGGGGGGGCTATGGCTACACCTTC.